A selection of T cell receptor beta chains follows, all from one sample in a study of blood T cell repertoires in COVID-19. Assay: immunoSEQ multiplex PCR; the TCRdb copy retains only in-frame clones and omits some. The table includes a few hundred thousand clones, approximately 81% detected once. Source material: PBMCs or T cells enriched from blood (not recorded which). These receptors were collected from a man aged 35 to 55 who had recovered from COVID-19. CDR3s include the opening cysteine and the closing phenylalanine or tryptophan. D genes are given only for firm matches. Clone size is shown for a subset of rows, as once, few, many or a class of expanded clone.

V gene,J gene,D gene,clone size,CDR3 protein,CDR3 DNA
TRBV5-1,TRBJ2-7,TRBD1,few,CASSSGTGAYEQYF,TGCGCCAGCAGCTCCGGGACAGGGGCCTACGAGCAGTACTTC
TRBV12-3/TRBV12-4,TRBJ2-7,TRBD2,.,CASSFAGVYEQYF,TGTGCCAGCAGTTTCGCGGGAGTCTACGAGCAGTACTTC
TRBV7-2,TRBJ2-1,.,.,CASTPYSGWAYNEQFF,TGTGCCAGCACCCCATACTCAGGGTGGGCCTACAATGAGCAGTTCTTC
TRBV7-6,TRBJ2-7,.,.,CASSSSGLQGYEQYF,TGTGCCAGCAGCTCATCGGGACTCCAAGGTTACGAGCAGTACTTC
TRBV19,TRBJ1-1,.,.,CASGRRAMNTEAFF,TGTGCCAGTGGGCGCAGGGCCATGAACACTGAAGCTTTCTTT
TRBV19,TRBJ1-4,.,.,CASSELGGPNEKLFF,TGTGCCAGTAGTGAGTTGGGGGGTCCTAATGAAAAACTGTTTTTT
TRBV29-1,TRBJ1-3,.,few,CSIGQTSDTIYF,TGCAGCATTGGACAGACCTCGGACACCATATATTTT
TRBV2,TRBJ1-1,TRBD1,.,CASSGQGNTEAFF,TGTGCCAGCAGTGGACAGGGTAACACTGAAGCTTTCTTT
TRBV25-1,TRBJ1-2,TRBD1,.,CASSDSNRDRANGYTF,TGTGCCAGCAGTGACTCCAACCGGGACAGGGCGAATGGCTACACCTTC
TRBV6-5,TRBJ1-3,TRBD1,once,CASSYQGAGGNTIYF,TGTGCCAGCAGTTACCAGGGGGCAGGTGGAAACACCATATATTTT
TRBV7-2,TRBJ2-5,TRBD2,.,CASGRGELETQYF,TGTGCCAGCGGCCGGGGGGAGCTCGAGACCCAGTACTTC
TRBV6-2/TRBV6-3,TRBJ2-1,.,.,CASSLGPETGYNEQFF,TGTGCCAGCAGTTTGGGGCCCGAGACAGGCTACAATGAGCAGTTCTTC
TRBV14,TRBJ2-1,.,.,CASSQDRGVNEQFF,TGTGCCAGCAGCCAAGACAGGGGGGTCAATGAGCAGTTCTTC
TRBV12-3/TRBV12-4,TRBJ1-3,.,.,CASSFGQGDTIYF,TGTGCCAGCAGTTTCGGGCAGGGTGACACCATATATTTT
TRBV24-1,TRBJ2-3,.,.,CATSDLLGGKDTDTQYF,TGTGCCACCAGTGATTTGCTTGGCGGGAAGGACACAGATACGCAGTATTTT
TRBV5-1,TRBJ2-1,TRBD2,once,CASSVTSGSRNEQFF,TGCGCCAGCAGCGTGACTAGCGGGAGTCGAAATGAGCAGTTCTTC
TRBV28,TRBJ2-1,.,.,CASRIFDEQFF,TGTGCCAGCAGAATTTTCGATGAGCAGTTCTTC